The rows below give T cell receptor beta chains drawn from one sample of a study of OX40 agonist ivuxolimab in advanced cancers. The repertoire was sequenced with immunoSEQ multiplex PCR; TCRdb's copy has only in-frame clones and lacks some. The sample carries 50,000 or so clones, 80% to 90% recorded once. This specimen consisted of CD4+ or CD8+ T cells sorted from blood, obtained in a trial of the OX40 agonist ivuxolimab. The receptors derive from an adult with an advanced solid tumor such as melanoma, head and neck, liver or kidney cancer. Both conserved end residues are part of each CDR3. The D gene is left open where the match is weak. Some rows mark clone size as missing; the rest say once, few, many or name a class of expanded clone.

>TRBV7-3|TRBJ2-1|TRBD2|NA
TGTGCCAGCAGCAAGTGGACTAGCGCGTACAATGAGCAGTTCTTC
CASSKWTSAYNEQFF
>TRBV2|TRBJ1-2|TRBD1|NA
TGTGCCAGCACTGACAGGGGGCGCGGTGGCTACACCTTC
CASTDRGRGGYTF
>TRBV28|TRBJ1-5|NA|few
TGTGCCAGCAGCTTGATCCGGGACACCGCAAGGCGGGCCCAGCATTTT
CASSLIRDTARRAQHF
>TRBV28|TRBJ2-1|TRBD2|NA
TGTGCCAGCAGCTGGGGACTAGCGGGAGGAAACAATGAGCAGTTCTTC
CASSWGLAGGNNEQFF
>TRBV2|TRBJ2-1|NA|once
TGTGCCAGCAGAACACTAGTTGTTGAGCAGTTCTTC
CASRTLVVEQFF
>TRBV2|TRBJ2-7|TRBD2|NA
TGTGCCAGCGGGGGACTAGCGGGAGTTGCCTACGAGCAGTACTTC
CASGGLAGVAYEQYF
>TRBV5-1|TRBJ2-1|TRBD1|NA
TGCGCCAGCAGCTTAGACAGGGGGCGCCAGGAGCAGTTCTTC
CASSLDRGRQEQFF
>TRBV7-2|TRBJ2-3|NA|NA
TGTGCCAGCAGCTCAGACTACACTCGCACAGATACGCAGTATTTT
CASSSDYTRTDTQYF
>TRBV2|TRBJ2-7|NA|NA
TGTGCCAGCAAGCGTGTTGGCTCCTACGAGCAGTACTTC
CASKRVGSYEQYF
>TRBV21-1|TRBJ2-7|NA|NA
TGTGCCAGCAAGGGACTAGCGGGAGGCCTCTACGAGCAGTACTTC
CASKGLAGGLYEQYF
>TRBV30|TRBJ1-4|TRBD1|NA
TGTGCCTGGAGTGAAGCCCAGGGGGCGTATGAAAAACTGTTTTTT
CAWSEAQGAYEKLFF
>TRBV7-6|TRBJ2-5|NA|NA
TGTGCCAGCAGCTTAAGTCTTCGAGGGGGAGAGACCCAGTACTTC
CASSLSLRGGETQYF
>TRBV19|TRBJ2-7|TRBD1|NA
TGTGCCAGTAGTTGGGACAGCCGCTACGAGCAGTACTTC
CASSWDSRYEQYF
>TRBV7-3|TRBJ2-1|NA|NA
TGTGCCAGCAGCCAGGCCGGGGGCTACAATGAGCAGTTCTTC
CASSQAGGYNEQFF
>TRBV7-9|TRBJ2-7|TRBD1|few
TGTGCCAGCAGCCTCTCCCGGGACAGGGGGCGCGAGCAGTACTTC
CASSLSRDRGREQYF
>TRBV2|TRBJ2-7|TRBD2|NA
TGTGCCAGCCAGGAGCGGGAGGGCCCCTACGAGCAGTACTTC
CASQEREGPYEQYF
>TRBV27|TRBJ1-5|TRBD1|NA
TGTGCCAGCAGTTCGTATCTAGGGGGCAGGGGCAATCAGCCCCAGCATTTT
CASSSYLGGRGNQPQHF
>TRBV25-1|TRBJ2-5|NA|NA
TGTGCCAGTACAGGGCTCGAGACCCAGTACTTC
CASTGLETQYF
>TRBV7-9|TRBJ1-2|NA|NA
TGTGCCAGCAGCTTAGCGCATGGGGGACTGAACTATGGCTACACCTTC
CASSLAHGGLNYGYTF
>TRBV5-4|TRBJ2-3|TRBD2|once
TGTGCCAGCAGCTCCATGGGCCGCGAGGCGGGAGGCTGGACAGATACGCAGTATTTT
CASSSMGREAGGWTDTQYF
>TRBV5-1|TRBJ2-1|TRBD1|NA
TGCGCCAGCAGCTTGGTCACAGGGGGCAGGAATGAGCAGTTCTTC
CASSLVTGGRNEQFF
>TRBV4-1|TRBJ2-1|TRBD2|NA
TGCGCCAGCAGCCAAGTCATAGCGACTAGCGGTTACAATGAGCAGTTCTTC
CASSQVIATSGYNEQFF